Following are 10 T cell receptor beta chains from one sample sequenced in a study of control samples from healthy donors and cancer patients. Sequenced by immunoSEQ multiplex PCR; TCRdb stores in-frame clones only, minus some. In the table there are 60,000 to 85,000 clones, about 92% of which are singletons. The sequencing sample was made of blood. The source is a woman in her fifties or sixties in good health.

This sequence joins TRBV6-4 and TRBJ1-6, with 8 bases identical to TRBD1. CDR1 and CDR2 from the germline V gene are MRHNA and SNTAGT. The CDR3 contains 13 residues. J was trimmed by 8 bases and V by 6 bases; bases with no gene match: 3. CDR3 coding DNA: TGTGCCAGCAGGAAGGACAGGGATTCACCCCTCCACTTT. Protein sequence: CASRKDRDSPLHF.

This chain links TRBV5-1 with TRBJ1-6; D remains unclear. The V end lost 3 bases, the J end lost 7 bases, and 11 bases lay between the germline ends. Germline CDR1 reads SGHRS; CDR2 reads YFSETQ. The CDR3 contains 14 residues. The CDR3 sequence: CASSSLGYNSPLHF. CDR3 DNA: TGCGCCAGCAGCTCACTCGGATACAATTCACCCCTCCACTTT. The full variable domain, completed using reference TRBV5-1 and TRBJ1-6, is KAGVTQTPRYLIKTRGQQVTLSCSPISGHRSVSWYQQTPGQGLQFLFEYFSETQRNKGNFPGRFSGRQFSNSRSEMNVSTLELGDSALYLCASSSLGYNSPLHFGNGTRLTVT.

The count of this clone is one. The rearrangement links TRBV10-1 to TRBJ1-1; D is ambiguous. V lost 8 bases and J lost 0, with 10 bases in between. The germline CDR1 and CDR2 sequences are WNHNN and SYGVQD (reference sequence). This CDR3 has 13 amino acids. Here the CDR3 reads CASSRNLNTEAFF. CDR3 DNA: TGCGCCAGCTCAAGAAACCTGAACACTGAAGCTTTCTTT.

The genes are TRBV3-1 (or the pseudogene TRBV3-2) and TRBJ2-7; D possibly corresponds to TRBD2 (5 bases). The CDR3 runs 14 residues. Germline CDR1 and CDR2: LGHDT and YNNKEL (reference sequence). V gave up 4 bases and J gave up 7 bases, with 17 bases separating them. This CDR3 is CASSRYVGVGEQYF. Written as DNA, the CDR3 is TGTGCCAGCAGCCGCTATGTGGGAGTGGGTGAGCAGTACTTC.

The CDR3 DNA reads TGTGCCAGCAGTGTGGGGGGAGCAGGCACCGGGGAGCTGTTTTTT. It yields the protein CASSVGGAGTGELFF. The V and J genes are TRBV2 and TRBJ2-2, with a tentative D call TRBD2 (6 bases). CDR3 length: 15 amino acids. The ends were cut back, 4 bases at V and 4 bases at J, with 13 bases in the middle. Germline-derived CDR1 and CDR2 are SNHLY and FYNNEI.

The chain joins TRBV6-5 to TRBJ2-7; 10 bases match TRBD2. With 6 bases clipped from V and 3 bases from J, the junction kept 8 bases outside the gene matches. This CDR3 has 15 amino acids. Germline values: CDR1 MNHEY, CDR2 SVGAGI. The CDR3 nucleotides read TGTGCCAGCAGCCCCAGCGGGAGGGCCGGCTACGAGCAGTACTTC. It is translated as CASSPSGRAGYEQYF.

The CDR3 spells CASSEQAGRETQYF. The CDR3 DNA sequence: TGTGCCAGTAGTGAACAGGCAGGGAGAGAGACCCAGTACTTC. V usage is TRBV19 and J usage is TRBJ2-5, with D perhaps being TRBD1 or TRBD2 (5 bases each). V lost 5 bases and J 4 bases, leaving 14 bases between the germline ends. The germline V gene has CDR1 LNHDA and CDR2 SQIVND (reference sequence). This CDR3 is 14 amino acids long.

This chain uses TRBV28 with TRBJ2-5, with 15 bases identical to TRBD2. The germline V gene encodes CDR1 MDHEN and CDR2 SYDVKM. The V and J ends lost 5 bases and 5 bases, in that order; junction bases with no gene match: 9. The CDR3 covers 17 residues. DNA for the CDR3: TGTGCCAGCAGTCTATCCGGACTAGCGGGAGGGAGGGAGACCCAGTACTTC. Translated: CASSLSGLAGGRETQYF.

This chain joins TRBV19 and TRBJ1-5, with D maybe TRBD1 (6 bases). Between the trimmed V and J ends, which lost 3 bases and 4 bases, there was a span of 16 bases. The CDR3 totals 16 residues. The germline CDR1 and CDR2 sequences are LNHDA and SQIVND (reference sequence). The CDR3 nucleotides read TGTGCCAGTAGTATGTTCGGGGGCGGAAGAAATCAGCCCCAGCATTTT. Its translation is CASSMFGGGRNQPQHF.

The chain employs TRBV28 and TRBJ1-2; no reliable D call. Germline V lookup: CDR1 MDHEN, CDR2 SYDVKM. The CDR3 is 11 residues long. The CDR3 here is CAVDTNYGYTF. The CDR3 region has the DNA TGTGCTGTTGACACTAACTATGGCTACACCTTC.